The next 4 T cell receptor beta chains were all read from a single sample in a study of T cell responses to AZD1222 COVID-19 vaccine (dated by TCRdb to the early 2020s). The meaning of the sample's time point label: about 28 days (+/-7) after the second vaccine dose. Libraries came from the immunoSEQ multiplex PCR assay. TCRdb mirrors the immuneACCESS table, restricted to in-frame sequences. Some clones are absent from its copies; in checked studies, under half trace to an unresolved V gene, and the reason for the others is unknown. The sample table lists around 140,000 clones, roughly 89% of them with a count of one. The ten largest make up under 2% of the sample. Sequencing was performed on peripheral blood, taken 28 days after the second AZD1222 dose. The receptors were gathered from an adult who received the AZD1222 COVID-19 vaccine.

DNA for the CDR3: TGTGCCAGCTCATCTGGGGGGGCAGGGGAAGAAAAACTGTTTTTT. This gives the protein CASSSGGAGEEKLFF. The chain couples TRBV27 to TRBJ1-4; weak D call: TRBD1 (6 bases). Germline CDR1 reads MNHEY; CDR2 reads SMNVEV (reference sequence). The CDR3 has 15 amino acids. V was pared by 8 bases and J by 8 bases, with 21 bases between.

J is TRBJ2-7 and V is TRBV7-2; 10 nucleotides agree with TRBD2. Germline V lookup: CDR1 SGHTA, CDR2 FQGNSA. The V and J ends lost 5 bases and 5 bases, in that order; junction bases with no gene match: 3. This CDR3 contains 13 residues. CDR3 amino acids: CASSRTSGNEQYF. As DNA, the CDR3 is TGTGCCAGCAGCCGCACTAGCGGGAACGAGCAGTACTTC.

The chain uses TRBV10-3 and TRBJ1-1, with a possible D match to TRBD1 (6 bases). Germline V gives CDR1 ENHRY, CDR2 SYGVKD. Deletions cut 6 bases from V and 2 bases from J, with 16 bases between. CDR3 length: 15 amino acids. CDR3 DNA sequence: TGTGCCATCAGCGAGAGGACAGCAATAAACACTGAAGCTTTCTTT. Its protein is CAISERTAINTEAFF.

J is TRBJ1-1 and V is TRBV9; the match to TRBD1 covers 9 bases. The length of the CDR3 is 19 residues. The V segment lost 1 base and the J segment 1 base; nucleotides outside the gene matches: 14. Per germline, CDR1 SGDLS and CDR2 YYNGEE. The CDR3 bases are TGTGCCAGCAGCGTACATGGGGACAGGGAGGACCCCAAGAACACTGAAGCTTTCTTT. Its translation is CASSVHGDREDPKNTEAFF.